The sequence of this T cell receptor beta chain was determined in a study of OX40 agonist ivuxolimab in advanced cancers. For the study at large: Patients in the trial were receiving intravenous ivuxolimab every 2 weeks, at doses of 0.01 to 10 mg/kg.

Germline V gene data show CDR1 as MNHEY and CDR2 as SVGAGI. V gave up 3 bases and J gave up 2 bases; unmatched junction bases: 7. The CDR3 extends over 16 amino acids. Method: immunoSEQ multiplex PCR; TCRdb's copy keeps in-frame clones and lacks some. The table shows fewer than 30,000 clones, with roughly four fifths occurring only once. The receptor comes from an adult with an advanced solid tumor such as melanoma, head and neck, liver or kidney cancer. The chain uses TRBV6-5 and TRBJ2-1; 7 bases align to TRBD2. This specimen was CD4+ or CD8+ T cells sorted from blood, taken in a trial of the OX40 agonist ivuxolimab. The DNA of the CDR3 is TGTGCCAGCAGTTATCAACCTAGCGGAGCCTACAATGAGCAGTTCTTC. Translation gives CASSYQPSGAYNEQFF.